Listed here are 19 T cell receptor beta chains from one sample, sequenced in a study of OX40 agonist ivuxolimab in advanced cancers. Sequenced by immunoSEQ multiplex PCR; TCRdb stores in-frame clones only, minus some. The sample includes about 82,000 clones, around four fifths of them seen just once. Sequencing was performed on CD4+ or CD8+ T cells sorted from blood, taken in a trial of the OX40 agonist ivuxolimab. The receptors stem from an adult with an advanced solid tumor such as melanoma, head and neck, liver or kidney cancer.

The chain uses TRBV5-6 and TRBJ1-4, with unresolved D. This CDR3 contains 15 residues. CDR1 is SGHDT and CDR2 is YYEEEE in the germline V gene. Trimming pared 4 bases from V and 0 bases from J, leaving 10 bases between. DNA of the CDR3: TGTGCCAGCAGCACCTTCACCACAACTAATGAAAAACTGTTTTTT. It is translated as CASSTFTTTNEKLFF. Looking up the rest from reference TRBV5-6 and TRBJ1-4 gives the full variable domain: DAGVTQSPTHLIKTRGQQVTLRCSPKSGHDTVSWYQQALGQGPQFIFQYYEEEERQRGNFPDRFSGHQFPNYSSELNVNALLLGDSALYLCASSTFTTTNEKLFFGSGTQLSVL.

The V and J genes are TRBV11-2 and TRBJ2-7; 10 nucleotides align to TRBD1. The germline V gene has CDR1 SGHAT and CDR2 FQNNGV. The V and J ends lost 5 bases and 1 base, in that order; junction bases with no gene match: 14. The length of the CDR3 is 18 residues. CDR3 loop: CASSPRVGGQGISYEQYF. The CDR3 nucleotides read TGTGCCAGCAGCCCCCGTGTCGGGGGACAGGGGATTTCCTACGAGCAGTACTTC.

The rearrangement links TRBV7-2 to TRBJ2-5, with 10 bases aligning to TRBD1. The junction had 18 bases not matched to a gene; V was cut back by 5 bases and J by 6 bases. The germline gives CDR1 SGHTA, CDR2 FQGNSA. There are 18 residues in the CDR3. The CDR3 DNA sequence: TGTGCCAGCAGCCCACTCCCGGGACAGGGGTTTCATGTCAAGACCCAGTACTTC. Amino acid sequence: CASSPLPGQGFHVKTQYF. Combining the CDR3 with reference TRBV7-2 and TRBJ2-5 gives the whole variable domain GAGVSQSPSNKVTEKGKDVELRCDPISGHTALYWYRQSLGQGLEFLIYFQGNSAPDKSGLPSDRFSAERTGGSVSTLTIQRTQQEDSAVYLCASSPLPGQGFHVKTQYFGPGTRLLVL.

This clone is a singleton in its sample. V and J are TRBV7-2 and TRBJ2-7; D remains unclear. V was trimmed by 0 bases and J by 3 bases, leaving 6 bases between them. CDR1 is SGHTA and CDR2 is FQGNSA in the germline V gene. The CDR3 totals 13 residues. The CDR3 protein is CASSLAEIYEQYF. CDR3 DNA: TGTGCCAGCAGCTTAGCAGAGATCTACGAGCAGTACTTC. Using reference TRBV7-2 and TRBJ2-7 for the parts outside the CDR3, the full variable domain is GAGVSQSPSNKVTEKGKDVELRCDPISGHTALYWYRQSLGQGLEFLIYFQGNSAPDKSGLPSDRFSAERTGGSVSTLTIQRTQQEDSAVYLCASSLAEIYEQYFGPGTRLTVT.

In nucleotides, the CDR3 is TGTGCCAGCAGCCTTGGGGACAGGGTTTACTATGGCTACACCTTC. Its translation: CASSLGDRVYYGYTF. J is TRBJ1-2 and V is TRBV9; 9 nucleotides align to TRBD1. The ends lost 4 bases at V and 3 bases at J; junction bases unmatched: 7. The CDR3 runs to 15 residues. Germline values: CDR1 SGDLS, CDR2 YYNGEE.

This clone was seen a single time. Lacking the conserved final phenylalanine or tryptophan, this CDR3 likely reflects a read error. V and J are TRBV7-2 and TRBJ2-7; 11 nucleotides line up with TRBD1. Per germline, CDR1 SGHTA and CDR2 FQGNSA. With V trimmed by 3 bases and J by 4 bases, 2 bases remained unmatched. The CDR3 runs to 14 residues. The DNA of the CDR3 is TGTGCCAGCAGCTTGGACAGGGGGCAATACGAGCAGTACCTC. Amino acid sequence: CASSLDRGQYEQYL.

The chain combines TRBV7-8 with TRBJ2-2; D ambiguous. Looked up from germline, CDR1 is SGHVS and CDR2 is FQNEAQ. The CDR3 loop spans 15 amino acids. The germline V and J ends were trimmed by 3 bases and 3 bases, with 11 bases remaining between them. The CDR3 DNA follows: TGTGCCAGCAGCTTGATGGCAGGAGACACCGGGGAGCTGTTTTTT. It translates to CASSLMAGDTGELFF.

This rearrangement joins TRBV29-1 to TRBJ2-2, with a weak D call TRBD1 (6 bases). Deletions cut 7 bases from V and 7 bases from J, with 19 bases between. Germline lookup yields CDR1 SQVTM and CDR2 ANQGSEA. This CDR3 has 14 residues. The CDR3 reads CSARIAGVGGELFF. CDR3 DNA: TGCAGCGCTCGGATTGCAGGGGTAGGCGGGGAGCTGTTTTTT.

The chain joins TRBV5-5 to TRBJ2-5; no reliable D call. V lost 6 bases to trimming and J lost 5 bases, with 14 bases between them. This CDR3 contains 13 residues. Germline-derived CDR1 and CDR2 are SGHKS and YYEKEE (reference sequence). CDR3 DNA sequence: TGTGCCAGCACAAACCCCCTCAGGGAGACCCAGTACTTC. It yields the protein CASTNPLRETQYF.

This chain's CDR3 is CAWSTQGDQPQHF. CDR3 bases: TGTGCCTGGAGCACACAGGGAGACCAGCCCCAGCATTTT. This rearrangement joins TRBV30 to TRBJ1-5; maybe TRBD1 (6 bases). V lost 3 bases and J lost 7, with 13 bases in between. CDR3 size: 13 residues. CDR1 and CDR2 (germline): GTSNPN, SVGIG (reference sequence). The full variable domain, in which reference TRBV30 and TRBJ1-5 provide the parts outside the CDR3, is SQTIHQWPATLVQPVGSPLSLECTVEGTSNPNLYWYRQAAGRGLQLLFYSVGIGQISSEVPQNLSASRPQDRQFILSSKKLLLSDSGFYLCAWSTQGDQPQHFGDGTRLSIL.

V gene TRBV5-8 combines with J gene TRBJ1-2, with a weak D call TRBD1 (5 bases). Trimming took off 0 bases at V and 3 bases at J, with 12 bases between the two ends. CDR3 size: 15 residues. Germline V CDR1 and CDR2: SGHTS, YDEGEE. CDR3 sequence reads: CASSLGAGRDYGYTF. CDR3 coding DNA: TGTGCCAGCAGCTTGGGGGCAGGGCGGGACTATGGCTACACCTTC.

The V and J genes are TRBV18 and TRBJ1-5, with D unresolved. Germline V gene data show CDR1 as KGHSH and CDR2 as LQKENI. CDR3 length: 16 amino acids. V dropped 3 bases and J dropped 2 bases, with 14 bases sitting between them. CDR3: CASSPRESAGNQPQHF. CDR3 nucleotide sequence: TGTGCCAGCTCACCGCGGGAGTCTGCGGGCAATCAGCCCCAGCATTTT.

The rearrangement links TRBV29-1 to TRBJ2-1; D may correspond to TRBD1 or TRBD2 (6 bases each). V dropped 3 bases and J dropped 8 bases, with 17 bases sitting between them. The germline V gene encodes CDR1 SQVTM and CDR2 ANQGSEA. The CDR3 is made up of 14 amino acids. CDR3 nucleotide sequence: TGCAGCGTTGATAGGGACTTCGGGGGCGATGAGCAGTTCTTC. As protein: CSVDRDFGGDEQFF.

V usage is TRBV7-2 and J usage is TRBJ2-6; D is perhaps TRBD2 (6 bases). The CDR3 runs to 17 residues. In germline, CDR1 is SGHTA, CDR2 FQGNSA. V lost 1 base, J lost 6 bases, and 16 bases lay in between. CDR3 loop: CASSLVAGGAEANVLTF. The DNA of the CDR3 is TGTGCCAGCAGCTTAGTTGCCGGCGGGGCGGAGGCCAACGTCCTGACTTTC.

The chain is built from TRBV7-8 and TRBJ2-3, with 11 bases that match TRBD2. Germline assignment: CDR1 SGHVS and CDR2 FQNEAQ. With 4 bases clipped from V and 2 bases from J, the junction kept 5 bases outside the gene matches. The length of the CDR3 is 16 residues. CDR3 DNA: TGTGCCAGCAGCTCGTTAGCGGGGGGGTTCACAGATACGCAGTATTTT. Its protein is CASSSLAGGFTDTQYF.

This sequence joins TRBV6-5 and TRBJ1-1; no clear D gene. CDR3 size: 12 residues. V lost 4 bases, J lost 0 bases, and 3 bases lay in between. Germline V gives CDR1 MNHEY, CDR2 SVGAGI. In DNA, the CDR3 is TGTGCCAGCAGTTCGGTGAACACTGAAGCTTTCTTT. Protein sequence: CASSSVNTEAFF.

V is TRBV4-1 and J is TRBJ1-4; D gene ambiguous. Germline V gene data show CDR1 as MGHRA and CDR2 as YSYEKL. The ends were cut back, 4 bases at V and 7 bases at J, with 16 bases in the middle. CDR3 length: 15 residues. CDR3 in DNA: TGCGCCAGCAGCCCCTTACGGGCATGGGGTGAAAAACTGTTTTTT. Its protein product is CASSPLRAWGEKLFF.

The rearrangement joins TRBV7-3 to TRBJ2-1; D not resolved. Trimming took 3 bases from V and 3 from J, leaving 9 bases between them. CDR1 is SGHTA and CDR2 is FQGTGA in the germline V gene. CDR3 length: 14 residues. CDR3 coding DNA: TGTGCCAGCAGCTTTAAGTCAGACTACAATGAGCAGTTCTTC. It specifies CASSFKSDYNEQFF.

The rearrangement joins TRBV19 to TRBJ1-1; unclear D gene. The CDR3 consists of 13 residues. Trimming took off 7 bases at V and 3 bases at J, with 12 bases between the two ends. Germline values: CDR1 LNHDA, CDR2 SQIVND (reference sequence). The CDR3 loop is CASTPSLDTEAFF. The CDR3 DNA reads TGTGCCAGTACCCCCAGTCTAGACACTGAAGCTTTCTTT. The full variable domain, its missing parts supplied by reference TRBV19 and TRBJ1-1, is DGGITQSPKYLFRKEGQNVTLSCEQNLNHDAMYWYRQDPGQGLRLIYYSQIVNDFQKGDIAEGYSVSREKKESFPLTVTSAQKNPTAFYLCASTPSLDTEAFFGQGTRLTVV.